Each of the 27 T cell receptor beta chains below was sequenced from the same sample in a study of neurological immune-mediated disorders. TCRdb re-derived calls from the 5' RACE reads in MiXCR, one entry per CDR3 protein. Of about 30,000 distinct CDR3 sequences listed, approximately 5% are singletons. Material: CD4+ T cells from blood. The receptors were gathered from a woman between 45 and 60 years old in good health.

Many counts were recorded for this clonotype. The gene calls are TRBV11-2 and TRBJ1-1, with D possibly being TRBD1 (5 bases). The V gene's germline CDR1 is SGHAT and CDR2 FQNNGV. The V gene lost 0 bases and the J gene lost 11 bases, with 13 bases spanning the gap. This CDR3 spans 13 amino acids. The CDR3 protein is CASSLESQGRAFF. As DNA, the CDR3 is TGTGCCAGCAGCTTAGAGAGTCAGGGAAGGGCTTTCTTT. The full variable domain, with the rest looked up from reference TRBV11-2 and TRBJ1-1, is EAGVAQSPRYKIIEKRQSVAFWCNPISGHATLYWYQQILGQGPKLLIQFQNNGVVDDSQLPKDRFSAERLKGVDSTLKIQPAKLEDSAVYLCASSLESQGRAFFGQGTRLTVV.

This clonotype came up many times. The V gene is TRBV20-1, the J gene TRBJ2-2; D possibly matches TRBD1 or TRBD2 (6 bases each). This CDR3 is 14 amino acids long. Trimming took 2 bases from V and 2 from J, leaving 9 bases between them. Germline V gene lookup returns CDR1 DFQATT and CDR2 SNEGSKA (reference sequence). The CDR3: CSARSGANTGELFF. The CDR3 DNA reads TGCAGTGCTAGATCGGGGGCCAACACCGGGGAGCTGTTTTTT.

There are many counts of this clonotype. This chain connects TRBV28 to TRBJ2-7, with 8 bases lining up with TRBD2. The length of the CDR3 is 16 residues. J gave up 1 base and V 5 bases, and 10 bases lay outside the gene matches. CDR1 is MDHEN and CDR2 is SYDVKM in the germline V gene. The CDR3 sequence: CASSPGRGVGSYEQYF. CDR3 DNA: TGTGCCAGCAGTCCGGGGCGGGGGGTTGGTTCCTACGAGCAGTACTTC.

This clonotype was seen many times. The chain employs TRBV19 and TRBJ2-7; 11 nucleotides align to TRBD2. Germline CDR1 is LNHDA and CDR2 is SQIVND (reference sequence). CDR3 length: 14 amino acids. With V trimmed by 6 bases and J by 7 bases, 8 bases remained unmatched. The CDR3 loop reads CASSPGLAAQEQYF. The CDR3 DNA is TGTGCCAGTAGCCCGGGACTAGCGGCTCAAGAGCAGTACTTC.

In this sample, this clonotype turned up many times. The CDR3 sequence is CASSLTVDREAFF. For the CDR3, the DNA is TGTGCCAGCAGCTTGACCGTTGACAGGGAAGCTTTCTTT. The chain employs TRBV7-2 and TRBJ1-1; a possible D gene is TRBD1 (6 bases). This CDR3 has 13 amino acids. The V gene's germline CDR1 is SGHTA and CDR2 FQGNSA. The ends were cut back, 3 bases at V and 8 bases at J, with 13 bases in the middle.

This clonotype was seen repeatedly, ten times or more. This rearrangement joins TRBV20-1 to TRBJ2-3; 11 bases map to TRBD1. The CDR3 extends over 17 amino acids. From germline, CDR1 is DFQATT and CDR2 SNEGSKA (reference sequence). V was pared by 5 bases and J by 0 bases, with 10 bases of the junction left unmatched. CDR3 nucleotide sequence: TGCAGTGCTGGAGGGACAGGGGGAGGTTCTAGCACAGATACGCAGTATTTT. Its protein product is CSAGGTGGGSSTDTQYF.

This clonotype was seen repeatedly, ten times or more. The chain uses TRBV7-3 and TRBJ2-2; D gene unclear. Germline CDR1 and CDR2: SGHTA and FQGTGA. Trimming shortened V by 1 base and J by 6 bases, and 15 bases separated the two germline ends. The CDR3 has 16 amino acids. The CDR3 region is CASSLIGPSDSGELFF. The CDR3 nucleotides read TGTGCCAGCAGCTTAATTGGGCCTTCCGACTCCGGGGAGCTGTTTTTT.

In its sample, this clonotype was seen many times. V usage is TRBV12-3 or TRBV12-4 and J usage is TRBJ2-7; 7 bases map to TRBD1. Trimming cost V 5 bases and J 3 bases; bases outside gene matches: 10. The CDR3 spans 15 residues. The CDR3 region has the DNA TGTGCCAGCAGTAGCTCATGGGACAGCCACTACGAGCAGTACTTC. Translation gives CASSSSWDSHYEQYF.

V and J are TRBV4-3 and TRBJ1-4; 8 bases fit TRBD1. This CDR3 comprises 15 residues. Trimming removed 2 bases from V and 8 bases from J; junction bases left unmatched: 7. CDR1 is LGHNA and CDR2 is YSLEER in the germline V gene. CDR3 residues: CASSQTTGEREKLFF. The DNA of the CDR3 is TGCGCCAGCAGCCAAACGACAGGGGAAAGAGAAAAACTGTTTTTT.

There are many counts of this clonotype. The chain couples TRBV3-2 to TRBJ2-7; the DNA was not compared with TRBD2, the D call given in the table. TRBV3-2 is a documented pseudogene. The CDR3 covers 11 residues. The CDR3 nucleotides read TGTGCCAGCAGCCAGGGGACCTCGAGGCACTTC. Its protein is CASSQGTSRHF.

This clonotype was seen many times. The rearrangement joins TRBV9 to TRBJ1-6; D not certain. V was clipped by 4 bases and J by 5 bases, with 7 bases between them. Germline CDR1 is SGDLS and CDR2 is YYNGEE. CDR3 size: 13 residues. CDR3 loop: CASSPQDNSPLHF. In DNA form, the CDR3 reads TGTGCCAGCAGCCCCCAGGATAATTCACCCCTCCACTTT.

At least ten counts were recorded for this clonotype. The chain employs TRBV24-1 and TRBJ1-2, with D hard to call. The V gene lost 3 bases and the J gene lost 2 bases, with 9 bases spanning the gap. The CDR3 runs 14 residues. The germline gives CDR1 KGHDR, CDR2 SFDVKD. The CDR3 DNA reads as TGTGCCACCAGTGATACCAGGTCCAACTATGGCTACACCTTC. Translating it yields CATSDTRSNYGYTF.

This clonotype has at least ten counts. CDR3 DNA: TGCAGCTCACCCCCCTCTAGCGGCTCCTACAATGAGCAGTTCTTC. It translates to CSSPPSSGSYNEQFF. V gene TRBV20-1 combines with J gene TRBJ2-1, with TRBD2 matching 7 bases. Germline assignment: CDR1 DFQATT and CDR2 SNEGSKA (reference sequence). This CDR3 has 15 amino acids.

This clonotype was recorded many times. CDR3 region: CASRPPLGREGLDTQYF. CDR3 in DNA: TGTGCCAGCAGACCTCCCCTCGGGCGGGAGGGTTTAGATACGCAGTATTTT. This chain links TRBV7-8 with TRBJ2-3; TRBD2 aligns across 9 bases. V shed 6 bases, J shed 5 bases, and the junction held 15 bases outside the gene matches. CDR3 length: 17 amino acids. Germline lookup yields CDR1 SGHVS and CDR2 FQNEAQ. The variable domain in full, completed from reference TRBV7-8 and TRBJ2-3, reads GAGVSQSPRYKVAKRGQDVALRCDPISGHVSLFWYQQALGQGPEFLTYFQNEAQLDKSGLPSDRFFAERPEGSVSTLKIQRTQQEDSAVYLCASRPPLGREGLDTQYFGPGTRLTVL.

This clonotype was seen repeatedly, ten times or more. This chain links TRBV20-1 with TRBJ2-3; 7 positions match TRBD1. The CDR3 is 11 amino acids. The junction had 2 bases not matched to a gene; V was cut back by 5 bases and J by 6 bases. Germline V gives CDR1 DFQATT, CDR2 SNEGSKA (reference sequence). This CDR3 is CSALRGDTQYF. The CDR3 region has the DNA TGCAGTGCTCTCAGGGGGGATACGCAGTATTTT.

This clonotype came up many times. The rearrangement joins TRBV14 to TRBJ2-1; 9 bases line up with TRBD2. The length of the CDR3 is 16 residues. The ends lost 3 bases at V and 4 bases at J; junction bases unmatched: 7. The germline gives CDR1 SGHDN, CDR2 FVKESK. The chain's CDR3 is CASSHYSGSSYNEQFF. The CDR3 nucleotides read TGTGCCAGCAGCCATTATAGCGGGAGTTCTTACAATGAGCAGTTCTTC. Looking up the rest from reference TRBV14 and TRBJ2-1 gives the full variable domain: EAGVTQFPSHSVIEKGQTVTLRCDPISGHDNLYWYRRVMGKEIKFLLHFVKESKQDESGMPNNRFLAERTGGTYSTLKVQPAELEDSGVYFCASSHYSGSSYNEQFFGPGTRLTVL.

Many counts were recorded for this clonotype. The chain couples TRBV18 to TRBJ2-1, with 8 bases lining up with TRBD2. This CDR3 is 17 amino acids long. Germline CDR1 and CDR2: KGHSH and LQKENI. V shed 2 bases and J 0 bases; nucleotides not matched to a gene: 6. DNA for the CDR3: TGTGCCAGCTCACCAAGAGGGAGCGGGAGCTCCTACAATGAGCAGTTCTTC. It yields the protein CASSPRGSGSSYNEQFF.

This clonotype was observed at least ten times. The J gene is TRBJ2-7, the V gene TRBV20-1; D is possibly TRBD2 (5 bases). Trimming removed 2 bases at V and 7 bases at J, with 15 bases between. The CDR3 is made up of 13 amino acids. The V gene's germline CDR1 is DFQATT and CDR2 SNEGSKA (reference sequence). For the CDR3, the DNA is TGCAGTGCTAGATTCGGGCTGACGGGGGAGCAGTACTTC. Translation: CSARFGLTGEQYF.

This clonotype was seen repeatedly, ten times or more. V is TRBV20-1 and J is TRBJ2-4; D is uncertain. V was shortened by 5 bases and J by 0 bases, with 8 bases between the two germline ends. The CDR3 contains 13 residues. Germline lookup yields CDR1 DFQATT and CDR2 SNEGSKA (reference sequence). CDR3 region: CSAGPSAKNIQYF. CDR3 DNA: TGCAGTGCTGGCCCCTCAGCCAAAAACATTCAGTACTTC.

This clonotype was seen many times. V is TRBV11-2 and J is TRBJ2-7, with D perhaps matching TRBD1 or TRBD2 (5 bases each). Germline assignment: CDR1 SGHAT and CDR2 FQNNGV. The ends were cut back, 1 base at V and 2 bases at J, with 9 bases in the middle. CDR3 length: 14 amino acids. The CDR3 sequence is CASSLGDGPYEQYF. The CDR3 DNA follows: TGTGCCAGCAGCTTAGGGGACGGACCCTACGAGCAGTACTTC.

This clonotype is medium-sized. The rearrangement joins TRBV12-3 or TRBV12-4 to TRBJ1-2; D is unclear. Trimming pared 4 bases from V and 5 bases from J, leaving 5 bases between. CDR3 size: 11 residues. The CDR3 sequence is CASSSPYGYTF. In DNA, the CDR3 is TGTGCCAGCAGTTCCCCGTATGGCTACACCTTC.

This clonotype was counted at least ten times. The rearrangement uses TRBV4-2 and TRBJ2-5; 8 nucleotides match TRBD2. Unmatched junction bases numbered 5, after V lost 1 base and J lost 4 bases. The CDR3 loop spans 15 amino acids. CDR1 is LGHNA and CDR2 is YNFKEQ in the germline V gene. CDR3 loop: CASSQAGSGGETQYF. Here the CDR3 DNA reads TGTGCCAGCAGCCAAGCGGGCAGCGGGGGAGAGACCCAGTACTTC.

This clonotype was seen many times. The chain recombines TRBV5-6 with TRBJ2-7, with 10 bases aligning to TRBD1. Germline V lookup: CDR1 SGHDT, CDR2 YYEEEE. Trimming cost V 2 bases and J 8 bases; bases outside gene matches: 7. This CDR3 comprises 14 residues. The CDR3 region has the DNA TGTGCCAGCAGCTTTCCGGGACAGGGGAATCAGCAGTACTTC. Its protein is CASSFPGQGNQQYF.

This clonotype was observed at least ten times. The rearrangement links TRBV7-2 to TRBJ2-1, with TRBD2 matching over 8 bases. In germline, CDR1 is SGHTA, CDR2 FQGNSA. V lost 4 bases and J lost 2; bases outside the gene matches: 28. The CDR3 has 23 amino acids. The CDR3 nucleotides read TGTGCCAGCAGCTCCCCCCGACGCCCAACAGCGGGGGCGGAGGTAATAACCTACAATGAGCAGTTCTTC. Amino acid sequence: CASSSPRRPTAGAEVITYNEQFF.

This clonotype was seen at least ten times. This sequence joins TRBV29-1 and TRBJ2-1, with D unresolved. The CDR3 sequence is 12 residues long. CDR1 is SQVTM, CDR2 ANQGSEA, per germline. Between the trimmed V and J ends, which lost 4 bases and 9 bases, there was a span of 13 bases. For the CDR3, the DNA is TGCAGCGTTGCCCCCGTAGGTAGTGAGCAGTTCTTC. Encoded protein: CSVAPVGSEQFF.

This clonotype was picked up many times. The chain links TRBV5-5 to TRBJ2-6; the D is unclear. V gave up 0 bases and J gave up 4 bases, with 8 bases separating them. CDR3 length: 15 residues. Germline lookup yields CDR1 SGHKS and CDR2 YYEKEE (reference sequence). The CDR3 DNA follows: TGTGCCAGCAGCTTGGAGGATTACGGGGCCAACGTCCTGACTTTC. Its protein is CASSLEDYGANVLTF. The entire variable domain, with the rest obtained from reference TRBV5-5 and TRBJ2-6, is as follows: DAGVTQSPTHLIKTRGQQVTLRCSPISGHKSVSWYQQVLGQGPQFIFQYYEKEERGRGNFPDRFSARQFPNYSSELNVNALLLGDSALYLCASSLEDYGANVLTFGAGSRLTVL.

This clonotype was observed at least ten times. V gene TRBV20-1 combines with J gene TRBJ2-3; D may be TRBD1 (6 bases). V gave up 4 bases and J gave up 11 bases, with 25 bases separating them. This CDR3 has 15 residues. Germline V CDR1 and CDR2: DFQATT, SNEGSKA (reference sequence). The CDR3 protein is CSAIDRQWGRGGQYF. The DNA for the CDR3 is TGCAGTGCTATCGACAGACAATGGGGGCGAGGGGGGCAGTATTTT.